The rows below give T cell receptor beta chains drawn from one sample of a study of cytomegalovirus exposure and HLA in healthy donors. Profiling relied on immunoSEQ multiplex PCR, and the TCRdb table lists in-frame clones only, not all of them. This sample carries approximately 150,000 clones, about 69% of them seen once, and the ten largest clones take 2% to 2.5%. Sequencing used PBMCs. These receptors came from a human donor in good health. Both conserved end residues are part of each CDR3. D genes are given only for firm matches. The size field is filled for only some rows; it gives once, few, many or a size class.

V gene,D gene,J gene,clone size,CDR3 DNA,CDR3 protein
TRBV19,-,TRBJ2-7,-,TGTGCCAGTAGTATAAAGGGGGTCTACGAGCAGTACTTC,CASSIKGVYEQYF
TRBV19,-,TRBJ1-1,-,TGTGCCAGTAGTATCCGGGTTTTGAACACTGAAGCTTTCTTT,CASSIRVLNTEAFF
TRBV2,-,TRBJ1-5,few,TGTGCCAGCAGGCCCAGGATTAGCAATCAGCCCCAGCATTTT,CASRPRISNQPQHF
TRBV7-3,TRBD2,TRBJ2-1,-,TGTGCCAGCGGCAACAGGGCGGGTAGCGGGGGGGGCTACTACAATGAGCAGTTCTTC,CASGNRAGSGGGYYNEQFF
TRBV5-4,-,TRBJ2-1,-,TGTGCCAGCAGTAAAGTCAACAGGGACAATGAGCAGTTCTTC,CASSKVNRDNEQFF
TRBV6-4,TRBD2,TRBJ2-3,-,TGTGCCAGCAGTTCAAATAGCGGGGGGCCAGATACGCAGTATTTT,CASSSNSGGPDTQYF
TRBV15,-,TRBJ1-4,-,TGTGCCACCAGCAGACCGGGGGAGGCTAATGAAAAACTGTTTTTT,CATSRPGEANEKLFF
TRBV7-2,-,TRBJ1-3,once,TGTGCCAGCAGCTTAGACGGGGTCGGAAACACCATATATTTT,CASSLDGVGNTIYF
TRBV19,TRBD1,TRBJ2-4,few,TGTGCCAGTAGTATATTCACAGGGGGAACCAAAAACATTCAGTACTTC,CASSIFTGGTKNIQYF
TRBV10-3,TRBD1,TRBJ1-5,few,TGTGCCTCACAGGGGGATAGCAATCAGCCCCAGCATTTT,CASQGDSNQPQHF
TRBV2,-,TRBJ1-2,-,TGTGCCAGCAGTGATAGGCCTGGTGCAGGATGGAGCTACACCTTC,CASSDRPGAGWSYTF
TRBV18,-,TRBJ1-2,-,TGTGCCAGCTCACCACCGGAGGGGCAGCCGGTCGATGGCTACACCTTC,CASSPPEGQPVDGYTF
TRBV7-6,TRBD2,TRBJ2-5,-,TGTGCCAGCAGCTCTAGCGGGGGCTTCCAAGAGACCCAGTACTTC,CASSSSGGFQETQYF
TRBV9,TRBD1,TRBJ2-1,-,TGTGCCAGCAGCGCCACCACAGGGGGAGTGGATGAGCAGTTCTTC,CASSATTGGVDEQFF
TRBV6-5,-,TRBJ2-7,-,TGTGCCAGCAGTTACTCGACTCCTTTCGAGCAGTACTTC,CASSYSTPFEQYF
TRBV6-4,TRBD2,TRBJ2-2,-,TGTGCCAGCAGTGTCCTAGCGGGGCCCACCGGGGAGCTGTTTTTT,CASSVLAGPTGELFF
TRBV7-3,-,TRBJ2-2,-,TGTGCCAGCAGCTTATTAGTAGTGGGGGCGCGCAACGGGGAGCTGTTTTTT,CASSLLVVGARNGELFF
TRBV2,-,TRBJ2-5,-,TGTGCCAGCAGTGAAGGACCGAGGGAGACCCAGTACTTC,CASSEGPRETQYF
TRBV19,-,TRBJ2-3,-,TGTGCCAGTAGTATAGAGGGCCGGCTCACAGATACGCAGTATTTT,CASSIEGRLTDTQYF
TRBV4-3,TRBD1,TRBJ2-4,-,TGCGCCAGCAGCCAAGACACCGGGACAGGGGTAAACATTCAGTACTTC,CASSQDTGTGVNIQYF
TRBV2,-,TRBJ2-7,-,TGTGCCAGCAGTGAAGCGGGGGGAGGCGGGTACGAGCAGTACTTC,CASSEAGGGGYEQYF
TRBV7-2,-,TRBJ2-2,-,TGTGCCAGCAGCTTAGTTGGGCCGCGGAACACCGGGGAGCTGTTTTTT,CASSLVGPRNTGELFF
TRBV5-1,-,TRBJ2-2,-,TGCGCCAGCCAACGGCACGCGGAAACCAACACCGGGGAGCTGTTTTTT,CASQRHAETNTGELFF
TRBV7-6,-,TRBJ1-5,few,TGTGCCAGCAGCTTGCCTGGACAGCGCCGAAGCAATCAGCCCCAGCATTTT,CASSLPGQRRSNQPQHF
TRBV6-5,-,TRBJ1-1,-,TGTGCCAGCAGTTACTCCCACCAGGGGCCTGAAGCTTTCTTT,CASSYSHQGPEAFF
TRBV5-4,-,TRBJ2-3,-,TGTGCCAGCAGCTTGGCCGGTGGCAGGGGTGGCACAGATACGCAGTATTTT,CASSLAGGRGGTDTQYF
TRBV7-9,-,TRBJ2-3,few,TGTGCCAGCAGTCGTTCCACAGATACGCAGTATTTT,CASSRSTDTQYF
TRBV5-1,TRBD2,TRBJ2-3,-,TGCGCCAGCAGCTTGGGCGGTAGCGGGGGGGCCAGGGATACGCAGTATTTT,CASSLGGSGGARDTQYF
TRBV30,-,TRBJ1-5,-,TGTGCCTGGAGTGCTACAGGGAGTCAGCCCCAGCATTTT,CAWSATGSQPQHF
TRBV6-6,TRBD1,TRBJ2-1,-,TGTGCCAGCACGCTCCGACAGGGGCTATTCAATGAGCAGTTCTTC,CASTLRQGLFNEQFF
TRBV4-1,-,TRBJ1-2,few,TGCGCCAGCAGCCAAGAAGGGGGGGGATACTATGGCTACACCTTC,CASSQEGGGYYGYTF
TRBV2,-,TRBJ2-2,-,TGTGCCAGCAGTGGGTCGAGTCCGCAGAACACCGGGGAGCTGTTTTTT,CASSGSSPQNTGELFF
TRBV6-4,-,TRBJ2-2,few,TGTGCCAGCAGTGACGTTCTCGCCAAGCCAAACACCGGGGAGCTGTTTTTT,CASSDVLAKPNTGELFF
TRBV5-1,TRBD2,TRBJ2-5,-,TGCGCCAGCCGGGGGACTACAATCCAAGAGACCCAGTACTTC,CASRGTTIQETQYF
TRBV6-1,-,TRBJ1-2,-,TGTGCCAGCAGTCGTTCGGTGAACTATGGCTACACCTTC,CASSRSVNYGYTF
TRBV19,TRBD2,TRBJ2-5,-,TGTGCTAGTAGTAAGGGGAGGGGTTCGGAGACCCAGTACTTC,CASSKGRGSETQYF
TRBV7-9,-,TRBJ1-2,few,TGTGCCAGCAGCTTGAGTGTACAGGGCGAGTGGAACTATGGCTACACCTTC,CASSLSVQGEWNYGYTF
TRBV27,-,TRBJ1-2,-,TGTGCCAGCAGTTTGGGCAGCAACTATGGCTACACCTTC,CASSLGSNYGYTF
TRBV7-3,-,TRBJ2-7,once,TGTGCCAGCAGCTTGAGTAGCCGGGGCTCCTACGAGCAGTACTTC,CASSLSSRGSYEQYF
TRBV9,-,TRBJ2-2,-,TGTGCCAGCAGCGCATACAGGGATTGGGGCGGGGAGCTGTTTTTT,CASSAYRDWGGELFF
TRBV2,TRBD1,TRBJ2-7,-,TGTGCCAGCAGGGCCGCGACAGGGGACCGGGAGCAGTACTTC,CASRAATGDREQYF
TRBV9,TRBD1,TRBJ1-5,-,TGTGCCAGCAGCACCGGACAGGGAAGCAATCAGCCCCAGCATTTT,CASSTGQGSNQPQHF
TRBV5-1,TRBD1,TRBJ2-1,-,TGCGCCAGCAGACCGGACAGGGGTGGGTCCTACAATGAGCAGTTCTTC,CASRPDRGGSYNEQFF
TRBV29-1,-,TRBJ2-5,-,TGCAGCGTTGGCCCGACCGACAGTATCCAAGAGACCCAGTACTTC,CSVGPTDSIQETQYF
TRBV5-6,-,TRBJ1-2,-,TGTGCCAGCAGCTTGGGCCTGCAAGCAGGGGCCCTTATCTATGGCTACACCTTC,CASSLGLQAGALIYGYTF
TRBV18,TRBD1,TRBJ2-7,-,TGTGCCAGCTCACAAAATCCGGGACAGTCCTACGAGCAGTACTTC,CASSQNPGQSYEQYF
TRBV6-1,-,TRBJ1-1,-,TGTGCCAGCAGTGAAACGGGGGGCAGACCAACGACTGAAGCTTTCTTT,CASSETGGRPTTEAFF
TRBV7-2,TRBD2,TRBJ2-3,-,TGTGCCAGCAGCTTAGCCAGCGGGGGGGTCCCGGATACGCAGTATTTT,CASSLASGGVPDTQYF
TRBV10-2,TRBD2,TRBJ2-1,-,TGCGCCAGCATAGTCAGCGCGGGGGGCCACAATGAGCAGTTCTTC,CASIVSAGGHNEQFF
TRBV5-1,TRBD1,TRBJ1-1,-,TGCGCCAGCAGCTTCCCCGACAGGGACACTGAAGCTTTCTTT,CASSFPDRDTEAFF
TRBV18,TRBD1,TRBJ1-2,-,TGTGCCAGCTCACCAAGGGCCGGGACAGGCATGAACTATGGCTACACCTTC,CASSPRAGTGMNYGYTF
TRBV11-2,TRBD1,TRBJ1-2,-,TGTGCCAGCAGCACACAGGGGCTTGGCTACACCTTC,CASSTQGLGYTF
TRBV19,-,TRBJ1-4,few,TGTGCCAGTAGCGACAGTCCCCTTAATGAAAAACTGTTTTTT,CASSDSPLNEKLFF
TRBV6-5,-,TRBJ1-4,-,TGTGCCAGCAGTCCCAGGGAAAGGGGAAAACTGTTTTTT,CASSPRERGKLFF
TRBV19,TRBD1,TRBJ1-6,-,TGTGCCAGTAGCACACAGGGGGCTGGGTCACCCCTCCACTTT,CASSTQGAGSPLHF
TRBV9,-,TRBJ1-2,few,TGTGCCAGCAGCGCGGGGGACGGAACCTATGGCTACACCTTC,CASSAGDGTYGYTF
TRBV7-2,-,TRBJ1-5,-,TGTGCCAGCAGCTTCCGCTGGGGTGCGGGTCAGCCCCAGCATTTT,CASSFRWGAGQPQHF
TRBV11-2,-,TRBJ2-4,few,TGTGCCAGCAGCTCCGGGGAAAAAAACATTCAGTACTTC,CASSSGEKNIQYF
TRBV28,TRBD1,TRBJ1-4,few,TGTGCCAGCAGTTCATCCGGGACAGGGGAGGAAAAACTGTTTTTT,CASSSSGTGEEKLFF
TRBV7-9,TRBD1,TRBJ2-7,few,TGTGCCAGCAGCTTACAGGGACAGGGGTCGTACTTC,CASSLQGQGSYF